This T cell receptor (beta chain) was profiled in a study of blood T cells in healthy people across ages. As for the study in general: Researchers report that template switching captured about one barcoded beta molecule per two T cells.

Broader study findings: Across the age range, TCR beta diversity per million T cells fell in a roughly linear way.

The CDR3 is 13 residues long. Germline values: CDR1 MNHEY, CDR2 SVGAGI. Trimming cost V 8 bases and J 6 bases, with 15 bases left between them. The study recruited healthy Caucasian donors from Russia who were aged about 6 to 90. The use of a sample-barcoded 5' primer and a J-beta primer mix characterized a second PCR of roughly 6 to 11 cycles. Each CDR3 protein is one row after TCRdb ran MiXCR on the 5' RACE reads. The sample gives about 1,600,000 distinct CDR3 sequences, approximately 40% of which show up once; approximately 7.9% is in the top ten. This clonotype has a count of ten or more. Its antigen is unidentified.

Specimen: blood. This sequence joins TRBV6-5 and TRBJ2-3; D may be TRBD1 (6 bases). The sequence was obtained from a woman aged 18-29 years in good health. The CDR3 coding sequence is TGTGCCAGCGGGGACACGATCTTTGATACGCAGTATTTT. Protein product: CASGDTIFDTQYF.